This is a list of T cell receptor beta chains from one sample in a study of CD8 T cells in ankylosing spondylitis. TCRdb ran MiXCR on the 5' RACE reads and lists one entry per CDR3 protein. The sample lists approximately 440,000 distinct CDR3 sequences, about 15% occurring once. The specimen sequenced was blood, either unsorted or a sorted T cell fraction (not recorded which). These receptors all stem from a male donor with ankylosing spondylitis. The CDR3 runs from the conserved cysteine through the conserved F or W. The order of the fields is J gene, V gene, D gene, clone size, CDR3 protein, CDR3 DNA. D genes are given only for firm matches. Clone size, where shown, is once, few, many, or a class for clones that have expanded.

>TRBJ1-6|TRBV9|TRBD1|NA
CASSVGETGVSPLHF
TGTGCCAGCAGCGTAGGAGAGACAGGGGTCTCACCCCTCCACTTT
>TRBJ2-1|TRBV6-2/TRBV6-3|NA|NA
CASLDLYNEQFF
TGTGCCAGCCTCGACCTTTACAATGAGCAGTTCTTC
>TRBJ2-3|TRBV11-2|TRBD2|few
CASSLFPGLAGWSTDTQYF
TGTGCCAGCAGCTTATTCCCGGGACTAGCGGGGTGGAGCACAGATACGCAGTATTTT
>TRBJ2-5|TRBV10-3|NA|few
CAIGSRAETQYF
TGTGCCATCGGGAGCAGGGCAGAGACCCAGTACTTC
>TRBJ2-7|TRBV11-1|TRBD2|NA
CASSNLAGAYEQYF
TGTGCCAGCAGCAACCTAGCGGGAGCCTACGAGCAGTACTTC
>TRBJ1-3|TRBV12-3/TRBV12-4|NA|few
CASSKRQAPDGTIYF
TGTGCCAGCAGTAAACGACAGGCTCCTGACGGGACCATATATTTT
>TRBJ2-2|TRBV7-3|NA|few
CASSSRQTNTGELFF
TGTGCCAGCAGCTCCCGACAGACGAACACCGGGGAGCTGTTTTTT
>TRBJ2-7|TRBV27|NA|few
CASSPGALNYEQYF
TGTGCCAGCAGCCCAGGGGCACTAAACTACGAGCAGTACTTC
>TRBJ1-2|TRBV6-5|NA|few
CASSYERKNYGYTF
TGTGCCAGCAGTTACGAAAGAAAAAACTATGGCTACACCTTC
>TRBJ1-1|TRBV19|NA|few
CASRSLSSRKNTEAFF
TGTGCCAGTAGGAGCCTCTCGAGCAGAAAGAACACTGAAGCTTTCTTT
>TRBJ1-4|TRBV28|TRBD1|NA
CASRGTGGGEKLFF
TGTGCCAGCAGGGGGACAGGGGGGGGTGAAAAACTGTTTTTT
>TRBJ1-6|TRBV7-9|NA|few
CASSFRGGDNSPLHF
TGTGCCAGCAGCTTTAGGGGGGGGGATAATTCACCCCTCCACTTT
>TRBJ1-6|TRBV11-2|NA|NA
CASSYGEISSYNSPLHF
TGTGCCAGCAGCTACGGTGAGATCAGCTCCTATAATTCACCCCTCCACTTT
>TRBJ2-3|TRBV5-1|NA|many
CASSRNRVGTDTQYF
TGCGCCAGCAGCCGAAATAGAGTGGGCACAGATACGCAGTATTTT
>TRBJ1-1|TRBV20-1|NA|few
CSARDRRGVTEAFF
TGCAGTGCTAGAGACAGGAGGGGAGTTACTGAAGCTTTCTTT